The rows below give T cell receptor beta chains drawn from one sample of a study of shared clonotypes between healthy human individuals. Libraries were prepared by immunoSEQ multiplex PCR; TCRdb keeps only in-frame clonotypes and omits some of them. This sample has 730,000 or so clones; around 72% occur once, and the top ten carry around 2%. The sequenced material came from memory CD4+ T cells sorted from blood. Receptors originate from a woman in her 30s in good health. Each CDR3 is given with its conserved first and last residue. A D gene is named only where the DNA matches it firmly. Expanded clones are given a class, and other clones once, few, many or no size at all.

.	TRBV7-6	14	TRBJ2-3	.	TGTGCCAGCAGCTCTAGAAGGGACGCAGATACGCAGTATTTT	CASSSRRDADTQYF
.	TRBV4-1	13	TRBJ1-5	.	TGCGCCAGCAGCCAAGATTATGGCCAGCCCCAGCATTTT	CASSQDYGQPQHF
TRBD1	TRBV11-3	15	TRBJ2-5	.	TGTGCCAGCAGCGCCCCGGGACAGGGGGCTGAGACCCAGTACTTC	CASSAPGQGAETQYF
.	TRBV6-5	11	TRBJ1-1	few	TGTGCCAGCAGTTACGGGGGTGAAGCTTTCTTT	CASSYGGEAFF
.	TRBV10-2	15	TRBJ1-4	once	TGCGCCAGCAGGCCAGGGAGCGCAACTAATGAAAAACTGTTTTTT	CASRPGSATNEKLFF
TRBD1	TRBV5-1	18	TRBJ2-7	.	TGCGCCAGCAGCTTGGCGGGGACAGGGGTCGGGGAGGCGGACGAGCAGTACTTC	CASSLAGTGVGEADEQYF
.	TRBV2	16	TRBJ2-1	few	TGTGCCAGCAGTGGAAGTGGGAGGGGGTCCTACAATGAGCAGTTCTTC	CASSGSGRGSYNEQFF
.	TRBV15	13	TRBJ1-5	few	TGTGCCACCAGCGGGCTTCACGGTCAGCCCCAGCATTTT	CATSGLHGQPQHF
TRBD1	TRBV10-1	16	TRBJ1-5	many	TGCGCCAGCAGTCCGAGCGACAGGGGGCGTGGTCAGCCCCAGCATTTT	CASSPSDRGRGQPQHF
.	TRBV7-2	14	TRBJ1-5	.	TGTGCCAGCAGCTTAACAACAGGGAGTCAGCCCCAGCATTTT	CASSLTTGSQPQHF
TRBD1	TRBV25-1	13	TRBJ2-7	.	TGTGCCAGCACCGGACAGGGACCCTACGAGCAGTACTTC	CASTGQGPYEQYF
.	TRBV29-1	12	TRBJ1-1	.	TGCAGCGTTGAAGAAGCACATGTTGTAGCTTTCTTT	CSVEEAHVVAFF
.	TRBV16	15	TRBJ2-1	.	TGTGCCAGCAGCCGACGCCGGGAATGGGGCAATGAGCAGTTCTTC	CASSRRREWGNEQFF
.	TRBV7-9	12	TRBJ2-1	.	TGTGCCAGCAGGTACACGTACAATGAGCAGTTCTTC	CASRYTYNEQFF
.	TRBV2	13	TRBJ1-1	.	TGTGCCGAATTTCAAACGGGGGTCACTGAAGCTTTCTTT	CAEFQTGVTEAFF
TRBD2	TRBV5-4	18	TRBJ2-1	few	TGTGCCAGCAGCTTAGGACTAGCGGGAGGAGGGATGTGGGGAGAGCAGTTCTTC	CASSLGLAGGGMWGEQFF
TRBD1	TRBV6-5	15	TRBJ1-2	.	TGTGCCAGCAGTCGGGACAGGGGGCCTCTTTATGGCTACACCTTC	CASSRDRGPLYGYTF
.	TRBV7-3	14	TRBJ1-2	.	TGTGCCAGCAGCCCGACAGGATCCTACTATGGCTACACCTTC	CASSPTGSYYGYTF
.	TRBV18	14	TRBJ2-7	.	TGTGCCAGCTCACCAGCGGGACCCCCGAGCGAGCAGTACTTC	CASSPAGPPSEQYF
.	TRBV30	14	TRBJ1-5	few	TGTGCCTGGAGTGGGACTAGGGACAATCAGCCCCAGCATTTT	CAWSGTRDNQPQHF
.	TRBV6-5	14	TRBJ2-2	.	TGTGCCAGCTCCCGGGACGGGAACACCGGGGAGCTGTTTTTT	CASSRDGNTGELFF